A selection of T cell receptor beta chains follows, all from one sample in a study of regulatory T cells in long-lasting Graves disease. TCRdb re-called the multiplex PCR reads with MiXCR, one entry per CDR3 protein. The table records approximately 540,000 distinct CDR3 sequences, 12% of them present only once. A further study also used this sample, focusing on T cells in Graves' hyperthyroidism and ophthalmopathy.

The sequenced sample was peripheral blood mononuclear cells (PBMCs), obtained at new diagnosis, from a patient treated with antithyroid drugs. The receptors here all came from a woman younger than 45 with Graves disease. CDR3s include the opening cysteine and the closing phenylalanine or tryptophan. Fields, in order: V gene, J gene, clone size, D gene, CDR3 DNA, CDR3 protein. D genes are given only for firm matches. Size is stated for part of the rows, as once, few or many counts, or as a class when the clone is expanded.

TRBV20-1	TRBJ2-7	.	.	TGCAGTGCTAGAGTGAAAGGCAGCGAGCAGTACTTC	CSARVKGSEQYF
TRBV18	TRBJ2-1	once	TRBD2	TGTGCCAGCTCGTTCAGCGGGAGTGGATCCTACAATGAGGAGTTCTTC	CASSFSGSGSYNEEFF
TRBV6-2/TRBV6-3	TRBJ1-2	.	.	TGTGCCAGCGGCCCCGACTGGAAGGGGGGCTACACCTTC	CASGPDWKGGYTF
TRBV7-3	TRBJ2-1	many	.	TGTGCCAGCGGGTTTGGGACCTACAATGAGCAGTTCTTC	CASGFGTYNEQFF
TRBV30	TRBJ2-1	many	TRBD2	TGTGCCTGGAGTGCCATACGGACTAGCGGGAGGGCCGTCAATGAGCAGTTCTTC	CAWSAIRTSGRAVNEQFF
TRBV30	TRBJ1-3	many	.	TGTGCCTCCCTAAGGGACGTAAACACCATATATTTT	CASLRDVNTIYF
TRBV13	TRBJ2-7	.	TRBD1	TGCGCCAGCAGCCAAACCATCGGGTCGGGACAGGGGAAAGCGGGACCATACTTC	CASSQTIGSGQGKAGPYF
TRBV12-3/TRBV12-4	TRBJ1-1	many	.	TGTGCCAGCAGTTTGGGCAGTTTTACTGAAGCTTTCTTT	CASSLGSFTEAFF
TRBV4-3	TRBJ2-7	few	TRBD2	TGCGCCAGCAGCCAAGATCTAGCGGGAAGTTACGAGCAGTACTTC	CASSQDLAGSYEQYF
TRBV27	TRBJ2-3	medium-sized	TRBD2	TGTGCCAGCAGGGTACGAAGCGGGAGGGCCTCAGATACGCAGTATTTT	CASRVRSGRASDTQYF
TRBV28	TRBJ2-7	many	.	TGTGCCAGCAGTTTTAGGACAGACCGTGACGAGCAGTACTTC	CASSFRTDRDEQYF
TRBV7-9	TRBJ2-1	many	TRBD2	TGTGCCAGCAGCTCAACTAGCGGGAAGAATGAGCAGTTCTTC	CASSSTSGKNEQFF
TRBV11-2	TRBJ2-5	many	.	TGTGCCAGCAGCTCGAGGCGGGAGACCCAGTACTTC	CASSSRRETQYF
TRBV29-1	TRBJ2-5	few	.	TGCGGAGGAGGTGGTGAGACCCAGTACTTC	CGGGGETQYF
TRBV5-5	TRBJ1-3	.	.	TGTGCCAGCAGCTTGATTGGAGGGAGTCCTGGAAACACCATATATTTT	CASSLIGGSPGNTIYF
TRBV11-3	TRBJ2-2	many	.	TGTGCCAGCAGCCCGGGTCCGAACACCGGGGAGCTGTTTTTT	CASSPGPNTGELFF
TRBV4-1	TRBJ2-1	few	.	TGCGCCAGCAGCCAAGATGTACGCGGCTCCTACAATGAGCAGTTCTTC	CASSQDVRGSYNEQFF
TRBV13	TRBJ2-1	few	.	TGTGCCAGCAGCTCCCAGGCGGGCCCATCCTCCTACAATGAGCAGTTCTTC	CASSSQAGPSSYNEQFF
TRBV2	TRBJ2-1	many	TRBD2	TGTGCCAGCAGGGGCCGTGGGACTAGGGTTCTTGAGCAGTTCTTC	CASRGRGTRVLEQFF
TRBV4-3	TRBJ2-6	.	.	TGCGCCAGCAGCCACGCAGAGGGCTCTGGGGCCAACGTCCTGACTTTC	CASSHAEGSGANVLTF
TRBV20-1	TRBJ1-1	few	.	TGCAGTGCTAGGGTGGGGACATTGAACACTGAAGCTTTCTTT	CSARVGTLNTEAFF
TRBV27	TRBJ2-7	many	.	TGTGCCAGCAGTTTAGGGGGGACCTCCTACGAGCAGTACTTC	CASSLGGTSYEQYF
TRBV9	TRBJ1-3	.	.	TGTGCCAGCAGCAAACGCCGGGACGGGACTGGAAACACCATATATTTT	CASSKRRDGTGNTIYF
TRBV7-9	TRBJ1-2	.	.	TGTGCCAGCAGCTCGCCGGTTTATGGCTACACCTTC	CASSSPVYGYTF
TRBV20-1	TRBJ1-1	many	.	TGCAGTGCCCCCGGGATGAACACTGAAGCTTTCTTT	CSAPGMNTEAFF
TRBV28	TRBJ1-1	few	.	TGTGCCAGCAGTTGGGACGGAGGACTCACTGAAGCTTTCTTT	CASSWDGGLTEAFF
TRBV5-5	TRBJ2-2	few	.	TGTGCCAGCAGGCTTCCCGGAGGCACCGGGGAGCTGTTTTTT	CASRLPGGTGELFF
TRBV20-1	TRBJ2-1	many	TRBD2	TGCAGTGCCGAAACTAGCGGGACCCTCAATGAGCAGTTCTTC	CSAETSGTLNEQFF
TRBV6-1	TRBJ2-3	many	.	TGTGCCAGCTTTGATTCATGGGTCACAGATACGCAGTATTTT	CASFDSWVTDTQYF
TRBV28	TRBJ2-1	once	TRBD1	TGTGCCAGCCAGACCGGGACAGGGGGTCGCAATGAGCAGTTCTTC	CASQTGTGGRNEQFF
TRBV18	TRBJ2-7	many	.	TGTGCCAGCTCACCACCCCAGGGGCACGAGCAGTACTTC	CASSPPQGHEQYF
TRBV28	TRBJ1-2	many	.	TGTGCCAGCAGTGATTACCGACCGGGACGAGACTTTAGCTATGGCTACACCTTC	CASSDYRPGRDFSYGYTF
TRBV5-1	TRBJ2-2	few	.	TGCGCCAGCGGGGCCAACACCGGGGAGCTGTTTTTT	CASGANTGELFF
TRBV12-3/TRBV12-4	TRBJ1-6	.	TRBD1	TGTGCCAGCAGAGTAACAGGGGTCGGTAATTCACCCCTCCACTTT	CASRVTGVGNSPLHF
TRBV7-3	TRBJ1-1	.	.	TGTGCCAGCAGCTTAACTCCGGGAACTGAAGCTTTCTTT	CASSLTPGTEAFF
TRBV11-2	TRBJ1-2	many	TRBD1	TGTGCCAGCAGCTTAGGAGGGGGGACAGGGGTACATGGCTACACCTTC	CASSLGGGTGVHGYTF
TRBV6-5	TRBJ1-5	many	TRBD1	TGTGCCAGCGGTTCAGGGGGTATTCAGCCCCAGCATTTT	CASGSGGIQPQHF
TRBV20-1	TRBJ2-1	many	.	TGCAGTGCTAGAGATCAGGGCCAAGGGTCCTACAATGAGCAGTTCTTC	CSARDQGQGSYNEQFF
TRBV29-1	TRBJ2-5	.	.	TGCAGCGTTGGTTGGCGGGATGGGAGGAAGACCCAGTACTTC	CSVGWRDGRKTQYF
TRBV19	TRBJ2-7	.	TRBD2	TGTGCCAGTAGTATGTCCGGACTAGCGGGACGATACGAGCAGTACTTC	CASSMSGLAGRYEQYF
TRBV20-1	TRBJ1-2	.	.	TGCAGTGCGGAGAAATCCCCTGCAGGCTATGGCTACACCTTC	CSAEKSPAGYGYTF
TRBV6-1	TRBJ2-7	few	TRBD2	TGTGCCAGCAGACTTGGGACTAGCGGGAGCACCGAGCAGTACTTC	CASRLGTSGSTEQYF
TRBV7-9	TRBJ2-1	few	TRBD2	TGTGCCAGCAGCTCGGGGGGAGAGCGATCCTACAATGAGCAGTTCTTC	CASSSGGERSYNEQFF
TRBV12-3/TRBV12-4	TRBJ2-3	many	TRBD2	TGTGCCAGCCTTCCACTAGCGACTAGCACAGATACGCAGTATTTT	CASLPLATSTDTQYF
TRBV27	TRBJ1-2	many	TRBD1	TGTGCCAGCAGTCCGCGTGGACAGGACCCTAACTATGGCTACACCTTC	CASSPRGQDPNYGYTF
TRBV6-1	TRBJ1-2	few	TRBD1	TGTGCCAGCACCTCTGGGATAAGGACAGGGTGGTATGGCTACACCTTC	CASTSGIRTGWYGYTF
TRBV29-1	TRBJ2-3	many	TRBD2	TGCAGCGTTGAGATAGCGGGAGGGCCGGATACGCAGTATTTT	CSVEIAGGPDTQYF
TRBV29-1	TRBJ2-7	many	TRBD2	TGCAGCGTTGAAGATCCAGGCGGGAGCTCCTACGAGCAGTACTTC	CSVEDPGGSSYEQYF
TRBV3-1	TRBJ2-1	many	.	TGTGCCAGCAGCCAAGCAACGGACTATGAGTTCGATGAGCAGTTCTTC	CASSQATDYEFDEQFF
TRBV2	TRBJ2-1	many	TRBD1	TGTGCCAGCAGTGTCCCACGCAGCTTCGATCGACAGGGGTCCTACAATGAGCAGTTCTTC	CASSVPRSFDRQGSYNEQFF
TRBV7-2	TRBJ2-1	many	.	TGTGCCAGCAGCTTAGATCGCGGGTTCGGACGGAGTGTCAATGAGCAGTTCTTC	CASSLDRGFGRSVNEQFF
TRBV27	TRBJ2-7	.	.	TGTGCCAGCAGTTCCACCTCCACTGGCGAGCAGTACTTC	CASSSTSTGEQYF
TRBV7-9	TRBJ2-7	many	.	TGTGCCAGCAGCTTAGGCCTACCCGCCTACGAGCAGTACTTC	CASSLGLPAYEQYF
TRBV18	TRBJ2-4	many	.	TGTGCCAGCTCGTTCCGGGACAAGACAAACATTCAGTACTTC	CASSFRDKTNIQYF
TRBV27	TRBJ2-2	many	TRBD2	TGTGCCAGCACCCGGACTAGAACGACCGGGGAGCTGTTTTTT	CASTRTRTTGELFF
TRBV3-1	TRBJ1-3	many	.	TGTGCCAGCAGCCAAACAGCTGGAAACACCATATATTTT	CASSQTAGNTIYF
TRBV24-1	TRBJ2-1	few	.	TGTGCCACCAGTGACAGACTACTCAATGAGCAGTTCTTC	CATSDRLLNEQFF
TRBV3-1	TRBJ1-5	few	.	TGTGCCAGCAGCCAAGAAAGGGGCACAGGGCCCCAGCATTTT	CASSQERGTGPQHF
TRBV20-1	TRBJ1-1	many	.	TGCAGTGCTAGAGAGGACACCTACACTGAAGCTTTCTTT	CSAREDTYTEAFF